This T cell receptor beta chain originates from a study of CD4 T cells in relation to SARS-CoV-2 and coronaviruses. This CDR3 comprises 15 residues. The ends were cut back, 3 bases at V and 5 bases at J, with 17 bases in the middle. Per the germline V gene, CDR1 is KGHSH and CDR2 is LQKENI. Unexposed donor CD4+ T cells date from about 2011-2019, before the COVID-19 pandemic. The cells were cultured for about ten days before CD4+ T cells were isolated. Testing used SARS-CoV-2 S/N and four cold-coronavirus spikes on unexposed-donor CD4+ T cells, cells permitting. A word on this clone: Its antigen is undetermined.

TCRdb keeps only in-frame clones here, not all; method: immunoSEQ multiplex PCR. The table shows 15,000 to 20,000 clones, with about 72% occurring only once. This TCR derives from a human donor in good health. Sequencing was done on a sample of CD4+ T cells from PBMCs, cultured in vitro. The V and J genes are TRBV18 and TRBJ2-7; D could derive from TRBD1 or TRBD2 (5 bases each). The CDR3 DNA sequence: TGTGCCAGCTCACCCGGGACGGCTTCGAGGGACGAGCAGTACTTC. It is translated as CASSPGTASRDEQYF. Together with reference TRBV18 and TRBJ2-7, the CDR3 gives the full variable domain: NAGVMQNPRHLVRRRGQEARLRCSPMKGHSHVYWYRQLPEEGLKFMVYLQKENIIDESGMPKERFSAEFPKEGPSILRIQQVVRGDSAAYFCASSPGTASRDEQYFGPGTRLTVT.